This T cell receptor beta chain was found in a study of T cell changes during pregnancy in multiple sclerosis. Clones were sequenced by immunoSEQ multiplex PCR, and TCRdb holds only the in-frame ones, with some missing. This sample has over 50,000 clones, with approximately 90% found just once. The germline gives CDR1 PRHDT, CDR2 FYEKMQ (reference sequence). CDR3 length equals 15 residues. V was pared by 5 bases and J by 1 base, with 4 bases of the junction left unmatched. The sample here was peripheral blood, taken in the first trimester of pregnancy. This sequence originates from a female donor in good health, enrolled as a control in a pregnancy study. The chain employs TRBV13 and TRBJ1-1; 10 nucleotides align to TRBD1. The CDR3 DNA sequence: TGTGCCAGCAGCCACAGGGACAGGGGGAACACTGAAGCTTTCTTT. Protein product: CASSHRDRGNTEAFF.